The 5 T cell receptor beta chains given below trace back to one sample, sequenced in a study of CD8 T cells in ankylosing spondylitis. TCRdb re-called the 5' RACE reads with MiXCR, one entry per CDR3 protein. Of about 400,000 distinct CDR3 sequences listed, 20% were seen once; the top ten hold under 15%. Sequencing input: blood, either unsorted or a sorted T cell fraction (not recorded which). Source of these receptors: a male donor with ankylosing spondylitis or in good health (not recorded which).

This clonotype was observed a single time. J is TRBJ2-1 and V is TRBV28; 10 bases map to TRBD2. J was trimmed by 3 bases and V by 10 bases; bases with no gene match: 6. The CDR3 has 14 amino acids. CDR1 MDHEN and CDR2 SYDVKM come from the germline V gene. The CDR3 protein is CATGERGGYNEQFF. In DNA form, the CDR3 reads TGTGCCACCGGGGAGCGGGGGGGCTACAATGAGCAGTTCTTC.

This chain links TRBV27 with TRBJ2-1, with D hard to call. Trimming took 0 bases from V and 5 from J, leaving 11 bases between them. The CDR3 has 15 amino acids. Germline loops: CDR1 MNHEY, CDR2 SMNVEV (reference sequence). The CDR3 protein is CASSLSAAPDNEQFF. The CDR3 nucleotides read TGTGCCAGCAGTTTATCAGCAGCCCCGGACAATGAGCAGTTCTTC.

This chain links TRBV6-5 with TRBJ1-2, with D unclear. Germline lookup yields CDR1 MNHEY and CDR2 SVGAGI. The V end was cut by 6 bases, the J end by 10 bases, with 12 bases between. The CDR3 runs 11 residues. CDR3 coding DNA: TGTGCCAGCAGCCCCTTTTGGGACTACACCTTC. This sequence encodes CASSPFWDYTF.

This clonotype was seen only once. This chain connects TRBV7-9 to TRBJ1-4; D uncertain. Trimming removed 5 bases at V and 8 bases at J, with 9 bases between. Per germline, CDR1 SEHNR and CDR2 FQNEAQ (reference sequence). The CDR3 runs 12 residues. The CDR3 loop is CASSIDGEKLFF. CDR3 DNA sequence: TGTGCCAGCAGCATAGACGGAGAAAAACTGTTTTTT. Together with reference TRBV7-9 and TRBJ1-4, the CDR3 gives the full variable domain: DTGVSQNPRHKITKRGQNVTFRCDPISEHNRLYWYRQTLGQGPEFLTYFQNEAQLEKSRLLSDRFSAERPKGSFSTLEIQRTEQGDSAMYLCASSIDGEKLFFGSGTQLSVL.

This clonotype was seen a handful of times. The chain carries TRBV2 and TRBJ2-3, with D perhaps TRBD2 (7 bases). This CDR3 spans 16 amino acids. V was cut by 3 bases and J by 0 bases, with 13 bases left in between. The germline V gene has CDR1 SNHLY and CDR2 FYNNEI. The CDR3 DNA is TGTGCCAGCAGTGAGGGGGGGCCTCTTAGCACAGATACGCAGTATTTT. Its translation is CASSEGGPLSTDTQYF. Full variable domain (missing parts from reference TRBV2 and TRBJ2-3): EPEVTQTPSHQVTQMGQEVILRCVPISNHLYFYWYRQILGQKVEFLVSFYNNEISEKSEIFDDQFSVERPDGSNFTLKIRSTKLEDSAMYFCASSEGGPLSTDTQYFGPGTRLTVL.